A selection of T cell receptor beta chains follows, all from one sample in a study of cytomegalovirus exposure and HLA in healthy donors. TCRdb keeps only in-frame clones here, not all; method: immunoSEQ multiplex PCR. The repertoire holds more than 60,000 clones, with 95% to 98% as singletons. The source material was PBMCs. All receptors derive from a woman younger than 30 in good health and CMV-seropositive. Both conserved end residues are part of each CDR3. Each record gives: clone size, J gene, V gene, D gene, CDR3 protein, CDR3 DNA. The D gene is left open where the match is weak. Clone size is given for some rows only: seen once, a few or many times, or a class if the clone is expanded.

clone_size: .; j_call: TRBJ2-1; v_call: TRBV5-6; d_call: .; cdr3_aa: CASSSPEEVYNEQFF; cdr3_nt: TGTGCCAGCAGCTCGCCCGAGGAAGTCTACAATGAGCAGTTCTTC
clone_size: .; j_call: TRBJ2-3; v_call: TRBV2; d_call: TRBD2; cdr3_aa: CASRGRTSGWGGSSDTQYF; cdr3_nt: TGTGCCAGCAGGGGAAGGACTAGCGGGTGGGGGGGCTCCTCAGATACGCAGTATTTT
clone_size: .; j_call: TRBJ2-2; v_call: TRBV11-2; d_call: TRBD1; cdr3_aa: CASSLISTGVPGELFF; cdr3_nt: TGTGCCAGCAGCTTAATTTCTACAGGGGTTCCCGGGGAGCTGTTTTTT
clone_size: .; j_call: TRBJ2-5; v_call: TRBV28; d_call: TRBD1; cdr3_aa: CASSSILPGGEETQYF; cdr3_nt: TGTGCCAGCAGTTCTATACTTCCAGGGGGCGAAGAGACCCAGTACTTC
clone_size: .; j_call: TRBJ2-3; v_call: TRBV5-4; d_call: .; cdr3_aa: CASSLAERATQYF; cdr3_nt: TGTGCCAGCAGCCTGGCAGAGAGGGCTACGCAGTATTTT
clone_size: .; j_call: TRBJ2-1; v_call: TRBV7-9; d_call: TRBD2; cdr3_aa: CASSPRTSGVYNEQFF; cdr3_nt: TGTGCCAGCAGCCCCAGGACTAGCGGAGTATACAATGAGCAGTTCTTC
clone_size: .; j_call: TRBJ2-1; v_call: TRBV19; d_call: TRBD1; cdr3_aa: CASSQQQGAGEQFF; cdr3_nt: TGTGCCAGTAGCCAACAACAGGGGGCGGGTGAGCAGTTCTTC
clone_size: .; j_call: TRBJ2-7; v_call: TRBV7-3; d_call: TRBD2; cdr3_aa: CASSSTSGSSYEQYF; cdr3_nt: TGTGCCAGCAGCTCGACTAGCGGGAGCTCCTACGAGCAGTACTTC
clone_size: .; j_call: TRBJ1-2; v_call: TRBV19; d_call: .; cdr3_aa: CASRETGITNYGYTF; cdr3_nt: TGTGCCAGTAGGGAAACAGGGATAACTAACTATGGCTACACCTTC
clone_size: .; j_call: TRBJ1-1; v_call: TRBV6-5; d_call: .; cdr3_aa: CASSYDGGIAEAFF; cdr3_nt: TGTGCCAGCAGTTATGACGGGGGGATCGCTGAAGCTTTCTTT
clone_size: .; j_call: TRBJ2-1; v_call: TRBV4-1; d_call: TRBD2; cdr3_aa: CASAGYSGSSSYNEQFF; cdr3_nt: TGCGCCAGCGCGGGGTATAGCGGGAGTAGCTCCTACAATGAGCAGTTCTTC
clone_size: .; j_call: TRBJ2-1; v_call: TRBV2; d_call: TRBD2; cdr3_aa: CASRRGQGLAGGSSYNEQFF; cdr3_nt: TGTGCCAGCCGCAGGGGTCAGGGACTAGCGGGAGGGAGCTCCTACAATGAGCAGTTCTTC
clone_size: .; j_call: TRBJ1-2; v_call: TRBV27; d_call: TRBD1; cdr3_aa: CASSRTGGRYGYTF; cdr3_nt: TGTGCCAGCTCGCGGACAGGGGGAAGATATGGCTACACCTTC
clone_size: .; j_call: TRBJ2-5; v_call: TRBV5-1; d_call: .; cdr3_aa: CASSLTSLSPQETQYF; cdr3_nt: TGCGCCAGCAGCTTGACTAGCCTCTCCCCCCAAGAGACCCAGTACTTC
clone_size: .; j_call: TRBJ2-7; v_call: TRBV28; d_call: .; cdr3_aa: CASKNQGSSYEQYF; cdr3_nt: TGTGCCAGCAAGAATCAGGGCAGCTCCTACGAGCAGTACTTC
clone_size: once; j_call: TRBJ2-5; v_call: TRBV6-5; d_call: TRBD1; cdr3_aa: CASIRGRTETQYF; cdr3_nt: TGTGCCAGCATCAGGGGGCGTACCGAGACCCAGTACTTC
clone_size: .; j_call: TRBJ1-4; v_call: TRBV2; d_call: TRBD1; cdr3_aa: CASSKDRGPDEKLFF; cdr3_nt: TGTGCCAGCAGTAAAGACAGGGGGCCCGATGAAAAACTGTTTTTT
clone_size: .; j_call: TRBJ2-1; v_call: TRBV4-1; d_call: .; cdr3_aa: CASSQDTRDYNEQFF; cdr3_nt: TGCGCCAGCAGCCAAGATACGCGGGACTACAATGAGCAGTTCTTC
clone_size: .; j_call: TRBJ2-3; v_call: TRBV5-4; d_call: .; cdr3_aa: CASSRVPMREEADTQYF; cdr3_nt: TGTGCCAGCAGCCGGGTCCCTATGAGGGAGGAAGCAGATACGCAGTATTTT
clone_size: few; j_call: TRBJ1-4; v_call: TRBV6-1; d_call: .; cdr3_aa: CASSVVSTGTLFF; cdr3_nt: TGTGCCAGCAGTGTCGTTTCGACAGGAACTCTGTTTTTT